This TCR beta chain was documented in a study of blood T cells in healthy people across ages. In the study overall: Per every two T cells, about one barcoded beta molecule was captured by template switching. The study's findings and limits: Age brought a roughly linear fall in TCR beta diversity measured per million T cells.

Germline CDR1 MNHEY, CDR2 SVGAGI. The CDR3 is 14 amino acids. Trimming took off 6 bases at V and 4 bases at J, with 13 bases between the two ends. Points on this clonotype: Its antigen is not identified.

Donation came from healthy Caucasian individuals in Russia who were aged roughly 6 to 95. Each sample provided at least 5 micrograms of extracted total RNA. Next came a second PCR, run for roughly 7 to 12 cycles, which used a sample-barcoded 5' primer along with a J-beta primer mix. TCRdb analysed the 5' RACE reads with MiXCR anew, one entry per CDR3 protein. The sample lists 950,000 to 1,200,000 distinct CDR3 sequences, around two fifths occurring once. Sequencing input: blood. The sequence came from a man aged 18 to 30 in good health. V usage is TRBV6-5 and J usage is TRBJ1-3; D remains ambiguous. CDR3 residues: CASRPPGVGNTIYF. In nucleotides, the CDR3 is TGTGCCAGCAGGCCCCCCGGCGTGGGAAACACCATATATTTT.